Listed below are T cell receptor beta chains from one sample, sequenced in a study of OX40 agonist ivuxolimab in advanced cancers. Method: immunoSEQ multiplex PCR; TCRdb's copy keeps in-frame clones and lacks some. This table has 90,000 or so clones, roughly 89% appearing once. The material sequenced was CD4+ or CD8+ T cells sorted from blood, taken in a trial of the OX40 agonist ivuxolimab. The origin of the receptors is an adult with an advanced solid tumor such as melanoma, head and neck, liver or kidney cancer. Both conserved end residues are part of each CDR3. The order of the fields is D gene, V gene, J gene, CDR3 protein, CDR3 DNA. A D gene is named only where the DNA matches it firmly.

d_gene: .; v_gene: TRBV6-5; j_gene: TRBJ2-7; CDR3aa: CASSYSRPSLSYEQYF; CDR3nt: TGTGCCAGCAGTTATTCGAGACCTTCTCTTTCCTACGAGCAGTACTTC
d_gene: .; v_gene: TRBV6-4; j_gene: TRBJ1-1; CDR3aa: CASRIQGGNTEAFF; CDR3nt: TGTGCCAGCAGAATACAGGGTGGTAACACTGAAGCTTTCTTT
d_gene: TRBD2; v_gene: TRBV19; j_gene: TRBJ2-5; CDR3aa: CASSIDPGRAETQYF; CDR3nt: TGTGCCAGTAGTATAGATCCGGGGAGGGCAGAGACCCAGTACTTC
d_gene: .; v_gene: TRBV9; j_gene: TRBJ2-3; CDR3aa: CASGLLDSSTDTQYF; CDR3nt: TGTGCCAGTGGACTACTAGACTCTAGCACAGATACGCAGTATTTT
d_gene: .; v_gene: TRBV5-1; j_gene: TRBJ1-5; CDR3aa: CASSLGGLSNQPQHF; CDR3nt: TGCGCCAGCAGCTTGGGCGGACTCAGCAATCAGCCCCAGCATTTT
d_gene: TRBD1; v_gene: TRBV28; j_gene: TRBJ2-2; CDR3aa: CASSLWTGETGELFF; CDR3nt: TGTGCCAGCAGTTTATGGACAGGGGAAACCGGGGAGCTGTTTTTT
d_gene: .; v_gene: TRBV5-5; j_gene: TRBJ1-1; CDR3aa: CASSLEGWDTEAFF; CDR3nt: TGTGCCAGCAGCTTGGAGGGCTGGGACACTGAAGCTTTCTTT
d_gene: .; v_gene: TRBV7-3; j_gene: TRBJ1-1; CDR3aa: CASSLMARGGTEAFF; CDR3nt: TGTGCCAGCAGCTTAATGGCCCGGGGTGGCACTGAAGCTTTCTTT
d_gene: .; v_gene: TRBV2; j_gene: TRBJ2-7; CDR3aa: CASSTAYEQYF; CDR3nt: TGTGCCAGCAGCACAGCATACGAGCAGTACTTC
d_gene: .; v_gene: TRBV18; j_gene: TRBJ2-7; CDR3aa: CASSSIVDSANYEQYF; CDR3nt: TGTGCCAGCTCCTCTATTGTTGACAGCGCTAACTACGAGCAGTACTTC